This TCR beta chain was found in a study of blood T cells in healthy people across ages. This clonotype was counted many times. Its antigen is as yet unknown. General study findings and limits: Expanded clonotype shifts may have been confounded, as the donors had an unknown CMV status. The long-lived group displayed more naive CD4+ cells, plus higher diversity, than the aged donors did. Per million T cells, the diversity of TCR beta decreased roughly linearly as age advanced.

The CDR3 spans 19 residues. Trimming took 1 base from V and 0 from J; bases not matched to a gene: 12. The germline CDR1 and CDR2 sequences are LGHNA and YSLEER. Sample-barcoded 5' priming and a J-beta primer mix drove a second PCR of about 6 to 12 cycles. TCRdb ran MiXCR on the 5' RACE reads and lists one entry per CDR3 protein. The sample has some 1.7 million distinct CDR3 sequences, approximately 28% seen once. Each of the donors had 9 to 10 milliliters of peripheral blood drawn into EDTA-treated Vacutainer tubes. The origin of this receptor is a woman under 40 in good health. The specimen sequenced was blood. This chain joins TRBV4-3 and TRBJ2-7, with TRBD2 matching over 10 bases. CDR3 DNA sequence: TGCGCCAGCAGCCAAGGGTGGACTAGCGGTTTTCAAAGCTCCTACGAGCAGTACTTC. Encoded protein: CASSQGWTSGFQSSYEQYF.